This T cell receptor (beta chain) was recorded in a study of tumor-infiltrating lymphocytes in primary liver carcinoma. As for the study in general: Among the tumors, stages were T1-T3 N0M0 and sizes about 4 to 11 cm.

In the case of this clonotype: What it binds is unknown. Relative to the germline gene, one junction end is altered; a read error may explain this.

Regarding the study as a whole: When set against blood, tumors had a significantly higher top-250-clone fraction (p = 0.039). Researchers report that only about 7.5-25% of top clones turned up in all five tumor regions.

With around 520 ng total RNA as template and a constant-region primer, TCR beta cDNA was made. Researchers made the TCR beta libraries by running three nested multiplex PCR rounds with slightly modified ARM-PCR. Amplification in the first two PCR rounds was performed using TRBV1-TRBV30 forward primers and a C-beta reverse primer for approximately 10 cycles each. TCRdb re-derived calls from the multiplex PCR reads in MiXCR, one entry per CDR3 protein. The repertoire holds nearly 45,000 distinct CDR3 sequences, around 66% seen once, with about 20% in the top ten. The CDR3 loop spans 15 amino acids. CDR1 is MDHEN, CDR2 SYDVKM, per germline. Taking 20-30 mg of unsorted bulk tissue, the authors co-extracted RNA and DNA.

Sequencing was performed on liver tumor tissue from sampling region 2. Documented subset: tumor region T2, inferior pole. The genes are TRBV28 and TRBJ2-7; 10 nucleotides align to TRBD1. This receptor was obtained from a man in his forties with primary liver carcinoma and hepatitis B virus infection. The CDR3 loop is CASNLDRGRFHEQYF. DNA of the CDR3: TGTGCCAGCAATTTAGACAGGGGGCGCTTCCACGAGCAGTACTTC.